The source of this TCR beta chain is a study of CD8 T cells in ankylosing spondylitis. Study outcomes and limitations: Clones tied to disease were said to be significantly enriched in matched ankylosing spondylitis synovial fluid. Ankylosing spondylitis blood appeared to be characterized by a TCR beta motif of about 8 highly homologous variants.

Points on this clonotype: Its antigen is currently unknown.

TCRdb fed the 5' RACE reads into MiXCR, producing one record per CDR3 protein. The data hold under 250,000 distinct CDR3 sequences, with roughly 6.6% observed a single time. The receptor was isolated from a male donor with ankylosing spondylitis. Sequencing was carried out using blood, either unsorted or a sorted T cell fraction (not recorded which).

CDR3 residues: CASSQGEQYF. DNA for the CDR3: TGTGCCAGCAGCCAGGGGGAGCAGTACTTC. The genes are TRBV11-1 and TRBJ2-7; D may be TRBD1 (6 bases). V gave up 5 bases and J gave up 7 bases, with 6 bases separating them. From germline, CDR1 is SGHAT and CDR2 FQDESV (reference sequence). CDR3 size: 10 residues.